The clone carrying this TCR beta chain was detected a few times. The data were taken from a study of blood T cell repertoires in COVID-19. About the study: Researchers got acute and convalescent COVID-19 samples from the United States, Italy and Spain. From T cells, B-cell-depleted T cells, or PBMCs came the material, which was cDNA or gDNA.

Under the authors' procedure: Amplified reference gene primers provided the basis for estimating nucleated cell counts. Data came from immunoSEQ multiplex PCR; TCRdb stores just in-frame clones and leaves some out. Clonal size and the V and J genes are those of that table, whereas D and trimming came from the DNA. The sample lists nearly 15,000 clones, around 75% occurring once. V trimming: 4 bases; J trimming: 0 bases; junction bases outside the gene matches: 8. CDR1 is LNHDA and CDR2 is SQIVND in the germline V gene (reference sequence). The CDR3 runs to 18 residues. What was sequenced was peripheral blood. The chain uses TRBV19 and TRBJ2-2; 10 bases map to TRBD1. The TCR comes from a man in his sixties with acute or convalescent COVID-19. CDR3 residues: CASSTSDRGPANTGELFF. CDR3 nucleotide sequence: TGTGCCAGTAGTACCAGTGACAGGGGGCCCGCGAACACCGGGGAGCTGTTTTTT.